The entry that follows covers one T cell receptor beta chain sequence. What it binds is unknown. Separate cDNA molecules each had unique molecular identifiers attached to them. TCRdb reprocessed the 5' RACE reads via MiXCR and lists one record per CDR3 protein. This table has tens of thousands of distinct CDR3 sequences, 8% to 13% appearing once. The CDR3 has 14 amino acids. The germline V and J ends were trimmed by 3 bases and 2 bases, with 9 bases remaining between them. Germline values: CDR1 SGHTA, CDR2 FQGNSA. The entry originates in a study of early T cells in non-severe SARS-CoV-2 infection. As for the study in general: Bulk RNA isolated from unsorted whole blood underwent sequencing; chains were not paired. Study-level points and caveats: Comparison of clonotypes with VDJdb favored anti-spike CD8 responses while missing private and CD4 specificities.

The V gene is TRBV7-2, the J gene TRBJ2-3, with D perhaps matching TRBD2 (5 bases). This receptor was taken from an adult who was a healthcare worker with PCR-confirmed SARS-CoV-2 infection or an uninfected control (not recorded which). Sequences were obtained from whole blood. Written as DNA, the CDR3 is TGTGCCAGCAGCTTTCCGGGAACCACAGATACGCAGTATTTT. It codes for CASSFPGTTDTQYF.